These 19 T cell receptor beta chains were sequenced from one sample in a study of blood T cell repertoires in COVID-19. Produced via immunoSEQ multiplex PCR; TCRdb's table is partial and in-frame only. This table has about 340,000 clones, 70% to 90% appearing once. What was sequenced was peripheral blood. The receptors here all came from a woman aged 55-69 years with COVID-19, enrolled during active disease.

CDR3 protein: CASSQDSNTEAFF. The CDR3 DNA reads TGTGCCAGCTCACAAGACAGCAACACTGAAGCTTTCTTT. The chain employs TRBV18 and TRBJ1-1; tentative D call: TRBD1 (5 bases). Looked up from germline, CDR1 is KGHSH and CDR2 is LQKENI. This CDR3 is 13 amino acids long. Trimming stripped 4 bases from V and 2 bases from J, with 8 bases between.

This clone has a single count. The rearrangement joins TRBV7-2 to TRBJ1-1; 9 nucleotides agree with TRBD1. Germline V gives CDR1 SGHTA, CDR2 FQGNSA. The ends lost 7 bases at V and 5 bases at J; junction bases unmatched: 5. The CDR3 loop spans 13 amino acids. CDR3 protein: CASNRGPDTEAFF. In DNA, the CDR3 is TGTGCCAGCAACAGGGGGCCTGATACTGAAGCTTTCTTT.

The chain links TRBV7-2 to TRBJ2-5; 8 bases line up with TRBD1. The germline gives CDR1 SGHTA, CDR2 FQGNSA. After removal of 1 base from V and 7 bases from J, the junction contained 14 bases not matched to a gene. The length of the CDR3 is 17 residues. The CDR3 is CASSLGDRGHVLGTQYF. In DNA, the CDR3 is TGTGCCAGCAGCTTAGGAGACAGGGGCCACGTACTGGGGACCCAGTACTTC.

The chain uses TRBV7-6 and TRBJ1-1; the D gene is possibly TRBD1 (5 bases). Germline V gives CDR1 SGHVS, CDR2 FNYEAQ. This CDR3 contains 16 residues. Trimming cost V 1 base and J 1 base, with 13 bases left between them. CDR3 sequence: CASSLDRRSQNTEAFF. In DNA form, the CDR3 reads TGTGCCAGCAGCTTAGACAGGCGATCCCAGAACACTGAAGCTTTCTTT.

Written as DNA, the CDR3 is TGTGCCAGCAGCCAAGGGCAAGGGACAGACCATTACGAGCAGTACTTC. Residues: CASSQGQGTDHYEQYF. The chain couples TRBV3-1 (or the pseudogene TRBV3-2) to TRBJ2-7; 7 bases align to TRBD1. V was clipped by 1 base and J by 4 bases; unmatched bases: 10. Germline CDR1 is LGHDT and CDR2 is YNNKEL (reference sequence). The CDR3 extends over 16 amino acids.

The chain joins TRBV24-1 to TRBJ2-2, with 7 bases identical to TRBD1. The length of the CDR3 is 16 residues. CDR1 is KGHDR and CDR2 is SFDVKD in the germline V gene. The junction had 7 bases not matched to a gene; V was cut back by 4 bases and J by 3 bases. In nucleotides, the CDR3 is TGTGCCACCAGTGAGGCGCAGGGGGTTGACACCGGGGAGCTGTTTTTT. This codes for CATSEAQGVDTGELFF.

The chain couples TRBV29-1 to TRBJ2-1, with 8 bases matching TRBD1. This CDR3 has 15 residues. Trimming removed 8 bases from V and 8 bases from J; junction bases left unmatched: 17. Per germline, CDR1 SQVTM and CDR2 ANQGSEA. The CDR3 nucleotides are TGCAGCACCCAGGACAGGGAATGGCCTCCCGATGAGCAGTTCTTC. Amino acid sequence: CSTQDREWPPDEQFF.

V and J are TRBV18 and TRBJ1-5, with TRBD1 identical over 9 bases. This CDR3 region has 16 residues. In germline, CDR1 is KGHSH, CDR2 LQKENI. V shed 3 bases and J 5 bases; nucleotides not matched to a gene: 8. In nucleotides, the CDR3 is TGTGCCAGCTCACCTGGGGGGACAGGGAAAGATCAGCCCCAGCATTTT. This codes for CASSPGGTGKDQPQHF. Supplemented by reference TRBV18 and TRBJ1-5, the full variable domain reads NAGVMQNPRHLVRRRGQEARLRCSPMKGHSHVYWYRQLPEEGLKFMVYLQKENIIDESGMPKERFSAEFPKEGPSILRIQQVVRGDSAAYFCASSPGGTGKDQPQHFGDGTRLSIL.

The chain links TRBV5-1 to TRBJ1-1, with D hard to call. Trimming took off 5 bases at V and 6 bases at J, with 8 bases between the two ends. Germline lookup yields CDR1 SGHRS and CDR2 YFSETQ. This CDR3 contains 11 residues. As DNA, the CDR3 is TGCGCCAGCAGTTACGGTTCTGAAGCTTTCTTT. This sequence encodes CASSYGSEAFF.

V usage is TRBV18 and J usage is TRBJ2-5; TRBD2 might be the D (5 bases). The V and J ends lost 2 bases and 4 bases respectively, with 17 bases between them. The CDR3 length is 16 residues. CDR1 and CDR2 (germline): KGHSH, LQKENI. The CDR3 loop is CASSPEKTWERETQYF. The CDR3 DNA follows: TGTGCCAGCTCACCAGAAAAAACCTGGGAGCGAGAGACCCAGTACTTC.

This chain uses TRBV11-1 with TRBJ2-3, with TRBD2 identical over 8 bases. Germline V CDR1 and CDR2: SGHAT, FQDESV (reference sequence). There are 14 residues in the CDR3. The V and J ends lost 10 bases and 2 bases, in that order; junction bases with no gene match: 8. The CDR3 DNA reads TGTGCCACCAGAGCGGGGGTCAACACAGATACGCAGTATTTT. It translates to CATRAGVNTDTQYF. Full variable domain (remainder filled in from reference TRBV11-1 and TRBJ2-3): EAEVAQSPRYKITEKSQAVAFWCDPISGHATLYWYRQILGQGPELLVQFQDESVVDDSQLPKDRFSAERLKGVDSTLKIQPAELGDSAMYLCATRAGVNTDTQYFGPGTRLTVL.

There are a few counts of this clone. The J gene is TRBJ2-2, the V gene TRBV5-5; D is uncertain. CDR3 length: 15 amino acids. Trimming shortened V by 0 bases and J by 3 bases, and 9 bases separated the two germline ends. Germline loops: CDR1 SGHKS, CDR2 YYEKEE (reference sequence). The CDR3 sequence is CASSLVASYTGELFF. CDR3 nucleotides: TGTGCCAGCAGCTTGGTAGCCAGCTACACCGGGGAGCTGTTTTTT.

This chain joins TRBV5-6 and TRBJ1-1; D call uncertain. Trimming left V 2 bases short and J 3 bases short, with 14 bases between. Germline V gene sequence: CDR1 SGHDT, CDR2 YYEEEE. The CDR3 is made up of 15 amino acids. The chain's CDR3 is CASSFSRGLYTEAFF. The CDR3 DNA sequence: TGTGCCAGCAGCTTTTCTCGGGGATTGTACACTGAAGCTTTCTTT. The variable domain in full, with the rest retrieved from reference TRBV5-6 and TRBJ1-1, is DAGVTQSPTHLIKTRGQQVTLRCSPKSGHDTVSWYQQALGQGPQFIFQYYEEEERQRGNFPDRFSGHQFPNYSSELNVNALLLGDSALYLCASSFSRGLYTEAFFGQGTRLTVV.

The chain has TRBV6-5 and TRBJ1-1; the D gene is possibly TRBD1 (5 bases). The CDR3 spans 14 residues. Per germline, CDR1 MNHEY and CDR2 SVGAGI. Trimming took 6 bases from V and 4 from J, leaving 15 bases between them. This CDR3 is CASSLSRGGTEAFF. CDR3 coding DNA: TGTGCCAGCAGCCTCAGTCGGGGGGGCACTGAAGCTTTCTTT.

The rearrangement uses TRBV7-3 and TRBJ1-3; D is unresolved. In germline, CDR1 is SGHTA, CDR2 FQGTGA. The CDR3 has 15 residues. V lost 1 base, J lost 0 bases, and 7 bases lay in between. The CDR3 is CASSLNGDSGNTIYF. The CDR3 nucleotides are TGTGCCAGCAGCTTAAACGGGGACTCTGGAAACACCATATATTTT.

This clone was counted a few times. The rearrangement uses TRBV5-1 and TRBJ1-2; D is possibly TRBD1 (5 bases). Germline V gives CDR1 SGHRS, CDR2 YFSETQ. Trimming removed 0 bases from V and 5 bases from J, with 11 bases in between. This CDR3 comprises 14 residues. The CDR3, as DNA: TGCGCCAGCAGCTTGGGGGGACTCGAGTATGGCTACACCTTC. It encodes CASSLGGLEYGYTF. The whole variable domain, filled in from reference TRBV5-1 and TRBJ1-2, reads KAGVTQTPRYLIKTRGQQVTLSCSPISGHRSVSWYQQTPGQGLQFLFEYFSETQRNKGNFPGRFSGRQFSNSRSEMNVSTLELGDSALYLCASSLGGLEYGYTFGSGTRLTVV.

This clone was seen more than once but under ten times. This chain joins TRBV11-3 and TRBJ2-2; 12 nucleotides align to TRBD2. The CDR3 totals 14 residues. The germline CDR1 and CDR2 sequences are SGHNT and YENEEA. The V gene end was trimmed by 5 bases and the J gene end by 6 bases; junction bases not matched to a gene: 1. CDR3 residues: CASSPSGGAGELFF. In nucleotides, the CDR3 is TGTGCCAGCAGCCCTAGCGGGGGGGCCGGGGAGCTGTTTTTT.

This clone was picked up one time. The chain couples TRBV12-3 or TRBV12-4 to TRBJ2-7, with 9 bases matching TRBD1. This CDR3 region has 13 residues. J gave up 3 bases and V 7 bases, and 4 bases lay outside the gene matches. CDR3: CASTSTGGYEQYF. CDR3 DNA: TGTGCCAGCACCTCGACAGGGGGCTACGAGCAGTACTTC.

This sequence joins TRBV12-5 and TRBJ1-5; D not certain. This CDR3 is built from 17 residues. In germline, CDR1 is LGHNT, CDR2 FRNRAP. V dropped 0 bases and J dropped 1 base, with 13 bases sitting between them. The CDR3 sequence: CASGLVVARSSNQPQHF. The CDR3 bases are TGTGCTAGTGGTTTGGTAGTTGCCAGATCGAGCAATCAGCCCCAGCATTTT.